These 13 T cell receptor beta chains share one sample of origin, sequenced in a study of blood T cells in healthy people across ages. Through a sample-barcoded 5' primer and a J-beta primer mix, a second PCR was run for about 7 to 12 cycles. TCRdb called the 5' RACE reads again in MiXCR, with one record for every CDR3 protein. The sample carries some 760,000 distinct CDR3 sequences, roughly 25% recorded once. This sample also belongs to another study, concerning T cells of mothers and their children.

Input material: blood. The receptors shown here come from a boy younger than 18 in good health.

This clonotype was counted between two and nine times. The chain carries TRBV12-3 or TRBV12-4 and TRBJ2-7; TRBD2 matches at 7 bases. The CDR3 sequence is 14 residues long. The V segment lost 4 bases and the J segment 0 bases; nucleotides outside the gene matches: 3. Written as DNA, the CDR3 is TGTGCCAGCAGTTCTCGGGACTACTCCTACGAGCAGTACTTC. This translates into CASSSRDYSYEQYF.

J is TRBJ1-2 and V is TRBV3-1, with D hard to call. The V end lost 3 bases, the J end lost 7 bases, and 6 bases lay between the germline ends. CDR3 length: 11 amino acids. Per the germline V gene, CDR1 is LGHDT and CDR2 is YNNKEL (reference sequence). CDR3 in amino acids: CASSHTGGYTF. The CDR3 bases are TGTGCCAGCAGCCATACTGGTGGCTACACCTTC. The full variable domain, in which reference TRBV3-1 and TRBJ1-2 provide the parts outside the CDR3, is DTAVSQTPKYLVTQMGNDKSIKCEQNLGHDTMYWYKQDSKKFLKIMFSYNNKELIINETVPNRFSPKSPDKAHLNLHINSLELGDSAVYFCASSHTGGYTFGSGTRLTVV.

This clonotype occurred a few times. V is TRBV7-6 and J is TRBJ1-3; D not certain. This CDR3 contains 14 residues. V was cut by 1 base and J by 4 bases, with 8 bases left in between. Germline loops: CDR1 SGHVS, CDR2 FNYEAQ. The CDR3 region has the DNA TGTGCCAGCAGCTTAGAGACATCCGGAAACACCATATATTTT. As protein: CASSLETSGNTIYF.

This clonotype was observed a handful of times. The J gene is TRBJ2-1, the V gene TRBV20-1, with TRBD2 matching 10 bases. Germline V CDR1 and CDR2: DFQATT, SNEGSKA (reference sequence). Losses at the gene ends were 0 bases for V and 7 bases for J; bases not matched to a gene: 9. The CDR3 is 16 amino acids. The CDR3 nucleotides read TGCAGTGCTAGAGATTTGGGGCTAGCGGGAGTAAATGAGCAGTTCTTC. Translating gives CSARDLGLAGVNEQFF.

The V and J genes are TRBV13 and TRBJ1-2; 7 bases agree with TRBD1. Trimming removed 5 bases from V and 7 bases from J; junction bases left unmatched: 13. The CDR3 sequence is 15 residues long. The V gene's germline CDR1 is PRHDT and CDR2 FYEKMQ (reference sequence). This CDR3 is CASSTRTGAYGGYTF. The CDR3 DNA reads as TGTGCCAGCAGCACCCGGACAGGAGCGTATGGTGGCTACACCTTC.

The chain uses TRBV4-2 and TRBJ2-7; 8 nucleotides match TRBD2. The CDR3 is 16 residues long. V lost 0 bases, J lost 0 bases, and 4 bases stayed unmatched. CDR1 and CDR2 from the germline V gene are LGHNA and YNFKEQ. The CDR3 DNA sequence: TGTGCCAGCAGCCAAGACCTAGGGACTAGCTCCTACGAGCAGTACTTC. Amino acid sequence: CASSQDLGTSSYEQYF.

This clonotype was seen more than once but under ten times. The chain has TRBV7-3 and TRBJ2-6, with TRBD1 as a possible D gene (6 bases). This CDR3 has 17 amino acids. CDR1 is SGHTA and CDR2 is FQGTGA in the germline V gene. Deletions cut 5 bases from V and 2 bases from J, with 16 bases between. Here the CDR3 reads CASSTQEQGPGANVLTF. The CDR3, as DNA: TGTGCCAGCAGCACCCAGGAACAGGGTCCTGGGGCCAACGTCCTGACTTTC. Variable domain in full (rest from reference TRBV7-3 and TRBJ2-6): GAGVSQTPSNKVTEKGKYVELRCDPISGHTALYWYRQSLGQGPEFLIYFQGTGAADDSGLPNDRFFAVRPEGSVSTLKIQRTERGDSAVYLCASSTQEQGPGANVLTFGAGSRLTVL.

This chain links TRBV15 with TRBJ2-6; D ambiguous. The CDR3 is 15 residues long. The V and J ends lost 1 base and 0 bases respectively, with 4 bases between them. Germline V gene lookup returns CDR1 LNHNV and CDR2 YYDKDF (reference sequence). CDR3 coding DNA: TGTGCCACCAGCAGAGGTTCCTCTGGGGCCAACGTCCTGACTTTC. As protein: CATSRGSSGANVLTF.

This clonotype was seen more than once but under ten times. The chain couples TRBV2 to TRBJ2-7, with D possibly being TRBD2 (5 bases). The CDR3 length is 14 residues. Germline CDR1 reads SNHLY; CDR2 reads FYNNEI. Deletions cut 7 bases from V and 5 bases from J, with 18 bases between. CDR3 DNA: TGTGCCAGCAACTTTAGACACGACGGGGACGAGCAGTACTTC. It specifies CASNFRHDGDEQYF.

The rearrangement joins TRBV11-1 to TRBJ2-1; 13 bases match TRBD2. Per the germline V gene, CDR1 is SGHAT and CDR2 is FQDESV (reference sequence). The ends lost 1 base at V and 4 bases at J; junction bases unmatched: 4. The CDR3 consists of 17 residues. CDR3 region: CASSLEGLAGKYNEQFF. CDR3 in DNA: TGTGCCAGCAGCTTAGAGGGACTAGCGGGAAAGTACAATGAGCAGTTCTTC. Supplemented by reference TRBV11-1 and TRBJ2-1, the full variable domain reads EAEVAQSPRYKITEKSQAVAFWCDPISGHATLYWYRQILGQGPELLVQFQDESVVDDSQLPKDRFSAERLKGVDSTLKIQPAELGDSAMYLCASSLEGLAGKYNEQFFGPGTRLTVL.

The CDR3 DNA is TGTGCCAGCAGTATAGGGGACAGGGTTGCAGATACGCAGTATTTT. Its translation: CASSIGDRVADTQYF. The chain combines TRBV28 with TRBJ2-3, with 9 bases that match TRBD1. The J segment lost 4 bases and the V segment lost 5 bases, leaving 7 bases of the junction unmatched. Germline assignment: CDR1 MDHEN and CDR2 SYDVKM. The CDR3 runs 15 residues.

This clonotype was seen more than once but under ten times. CDR3 in amino acids: CASGPMTGSTDTQYF. CDR3 in DNA: TGTGCCAGCGGGCCGATGACAGGTTCCACAGATACGCAGTATTTT. This chain connects TRBV7-8 to TRBJ2-3; TRBD1 might be the D (6 bases). Trimming took 8 bases from V and 2 from J, leaving 17 bases between them. Germline CDR1 is SGHVS and CDR2 is FQNEAQ. This CDR3 region has 15 residues. Supplemented by reference TRBV7-8 and TRBJ2-3, the full variable domain reads GAGVSQSPRYKVAKRGQDVALRCDPISGHVSLFWYQQALGQGPEFLTYFQNEAQLDKSGLPSDRFFAERPEGSVSTLKIQRTQQEDSAVYLCASGPMTGSTDTQYFGPGTRLTVL.

This clonotype has a handful of counts. J is TRBJ2-1 and V is TRBV4-1; perhaps TRBD2 as D (6 bases). Germline V lookup: CDR1 MGHRA, CDR2 YSYEKL. V was clipped by 2 bases and J by 8 bases, with 10 bases between them. The CDR3 is 13 residues long. The CDR3 is CASSQITSHEQFF. Here the CDR3 DNA reads TGCGCCAGCAGCCAAATAACTAGCCATGAGCAGTTCTTC.